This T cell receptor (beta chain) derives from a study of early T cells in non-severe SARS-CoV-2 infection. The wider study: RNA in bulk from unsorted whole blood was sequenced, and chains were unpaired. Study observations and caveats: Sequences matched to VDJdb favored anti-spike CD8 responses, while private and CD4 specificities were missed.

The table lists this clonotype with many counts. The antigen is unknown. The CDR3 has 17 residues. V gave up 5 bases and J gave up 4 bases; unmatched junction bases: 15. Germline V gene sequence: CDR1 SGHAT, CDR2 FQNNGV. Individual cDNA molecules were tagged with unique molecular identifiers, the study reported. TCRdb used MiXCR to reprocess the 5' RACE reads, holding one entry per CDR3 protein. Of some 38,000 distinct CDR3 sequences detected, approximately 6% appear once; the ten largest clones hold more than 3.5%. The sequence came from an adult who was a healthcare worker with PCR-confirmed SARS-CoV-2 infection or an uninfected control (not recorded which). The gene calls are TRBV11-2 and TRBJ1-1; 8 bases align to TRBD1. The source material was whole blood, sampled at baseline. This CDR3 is CASSPRGTGARSTEAFF. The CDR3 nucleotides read TGTGCCAGCAGCCCCCGGGGGACAGGTGCGCGGAGCACTGAAGCTTTCTTT.